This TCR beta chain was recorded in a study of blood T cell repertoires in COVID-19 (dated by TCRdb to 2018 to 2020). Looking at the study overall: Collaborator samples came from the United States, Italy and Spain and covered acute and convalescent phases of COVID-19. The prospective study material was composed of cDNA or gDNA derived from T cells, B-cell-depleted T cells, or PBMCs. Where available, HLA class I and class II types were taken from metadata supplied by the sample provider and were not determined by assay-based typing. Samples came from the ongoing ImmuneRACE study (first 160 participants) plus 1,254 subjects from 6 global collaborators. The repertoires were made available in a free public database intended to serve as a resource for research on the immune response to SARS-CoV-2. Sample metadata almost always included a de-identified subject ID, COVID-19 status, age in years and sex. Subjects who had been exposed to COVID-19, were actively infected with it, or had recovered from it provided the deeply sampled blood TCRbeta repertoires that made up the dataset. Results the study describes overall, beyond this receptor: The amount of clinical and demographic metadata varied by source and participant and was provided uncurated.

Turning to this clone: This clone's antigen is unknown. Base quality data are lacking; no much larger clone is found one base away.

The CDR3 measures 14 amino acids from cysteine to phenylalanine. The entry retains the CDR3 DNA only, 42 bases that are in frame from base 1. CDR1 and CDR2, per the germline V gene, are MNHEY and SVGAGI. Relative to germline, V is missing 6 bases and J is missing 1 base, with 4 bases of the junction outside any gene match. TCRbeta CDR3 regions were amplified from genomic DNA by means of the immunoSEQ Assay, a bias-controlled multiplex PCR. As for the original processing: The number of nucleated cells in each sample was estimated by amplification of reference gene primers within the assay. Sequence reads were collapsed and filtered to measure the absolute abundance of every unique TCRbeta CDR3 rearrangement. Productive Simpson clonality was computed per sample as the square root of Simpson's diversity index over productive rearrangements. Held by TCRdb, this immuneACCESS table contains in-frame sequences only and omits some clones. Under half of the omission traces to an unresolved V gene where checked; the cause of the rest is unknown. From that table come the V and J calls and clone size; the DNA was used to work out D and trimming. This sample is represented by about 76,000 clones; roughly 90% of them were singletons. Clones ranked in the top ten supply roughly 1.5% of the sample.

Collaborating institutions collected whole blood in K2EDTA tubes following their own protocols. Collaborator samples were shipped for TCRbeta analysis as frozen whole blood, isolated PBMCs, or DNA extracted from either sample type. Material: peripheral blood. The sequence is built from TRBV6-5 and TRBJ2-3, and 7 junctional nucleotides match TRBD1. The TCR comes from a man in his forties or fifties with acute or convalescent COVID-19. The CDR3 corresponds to CASSRDRGTDTQYF. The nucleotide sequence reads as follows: TGTGCCAGCAGCCGGGACAGAGGCACAGATACGCAGTATTTT.